Listed below are T cell receptor beta chains from one sample, sequenced in a study of shared clonotypes between healthy human individuals. Data came from immunoSEQ multiplex PCR; TCRdb stores just in-frame clones and leaves some out. Here the sample spans about 1.5 million clones, around 98% being singletons. The material sequenced was naive CD4+ T cells sorted from blood. Receptors were obtained from a man aged 25-45 years in good health. CDR3s include the opening cysteine and the closing phenylalanine or tryptophan.

cdr3_aa v_call
CASSHTTGRGSQPQHF TRBV4-1
CASSITGTRVEKLFF TRBV6-5
CAISPGTGSEAQFF TRBV10-3
CASSQQGEGPNIQYF TRBV5-8
CSVQKGQGLDNEQFF TRBV29-1
CSVGWTGGNGYTF TRBV29-1
CASSSRGQIQYF TRBV7-9
CASSPPGQGSLDEQFF TRBV14
CASSLSQGVQPQHF TRBV6-5
CASSLGPPTAPSYNEQFF TRBV7-2
CASRLQGSATEAFF TRBV13
CASSEVARGPAEELFF TRBV10-2
CATSRPGAKDTQYF TRBV15
CASFPSGGQPQHF TRBV28
CASIRTGSYEQYF TRBV6-1
CASSFDLDLYNEQFF TRBV28
CASSSGQPNTEAFF TRBV5-8
CASSRGGNHQPQHF TRBV6-5
CASSRLPGEETQYF TRBV5-1
CASSASRPNQPQHF TRBV9
CASSGMYEQYF TRBV6-5
CATSVRRGENTEAFF TRBV15
CASSTGISEQYF TRBV10-1
CASSLTGTHTGELFF TRBV18
CASSPRLDPYEQYF TRBV5-4